The clone carrying this T cell receptor beta chain was seen many times. The CDR3 is 14 residues long. V lost 5 bases and J 1 base, leaving 11 bases between the germline ends. One entry per CDR3 protein results from TCRdb running MiXCR on the reads. Here the sample spans about 250,000 distinct CDR3 sequences, about 12% being singletons. The data originate from a study of T cell repertoires in cytomegalovirus infection. This receptor was obtained from a human donor in good health (CMV status not recorded). Some clones in this sample may be carry-over from other donors' samples. This chain joins TRBV12-3 or TRBV12-4 and TRBJ1-1; the D is unclear. The sequenced sample was PBMCs. The CDR3 nucleotides are TGTGCCAGCAGTCAGACGCGGACGAACACTGAAGCTTTCTTT. It is translated as CASSQTRTNTEAFF.